These 11 T cell receptor beta chains were sequenced from one sample in a study of blood T cell repertoires in COVID-19. The assay was immunoSEQ multiplex PCR, and TCRdb's table has in-frame clones only and misses some. The sample holds 75,000 to 85,000 clones, 86% seen once. Sequenced sample: peripheral blood. The receptors come from a human donor in a cohort sampled during active COVID-19.

The chain links TRBV28 to TRBJ2-3, with a weak D call TRBD1 (5 bases). The CDR3 is made up of 17 amino acids. V was trimmed by 2 bases and J by 5 bases, leaving 20 bases between them. The germline CDR1 and CDR2 sequences are MDHEN and SYDVKM. CDR3 protein: CASSLNRGANRVDTQYF. The CDR3, as DNA: TGTGCCAGCAGTTTAAACCGTGGGGCAAACCGGGTAGATACGCAGTATTTT.

This clone has only one observation. The genes are TRBV11-2 and TRBJ1-1; tentatively, D is TRBD1 (5 bases). The V end was cut by 5 bases, the J end by 5 bases, with 21 bases between. Germline V gives CDR1 SGHAT, CDR2 FQNNGV. The CDR3 has 16 amino acids. CDR3 sequence: CASSLLGSGRRTEAFF. CDR3 DNA: TGTGCCAGCAGCCTACTCGGGTCAGGGCGTCGGACTGAAGCTTTCTTT.

The rearrangement joins TRBV9 to TRBJ2-1; tentatively, D is TRBD1 (7 bases). The V gene lost 0 bases and the J gene lost 1 base, with 11 bases spanning the gap. This CDR3 has 16 amino acids. Germline CDR1 SGDLS, CDR2 YYNGEE. The CDR3 DNA is TGTGCCAGCAGCGTAGGCGGGACAGAGTCCTACAATGAGCAGTTCTTC. This encodes CASSVGGTESYNEQFF.

This chain links TRBV5-1 with TRBJ2-3; D uncertain. CDR1 and CDR2 (germline): SGHRS, YFSETQ. V dropped 1 base and J dropped 1 base, with 10 bases sitting between them. This CDR3 region has 15 residues. The CDR3 sequence is CASSLSWSGTDTQYF. CDR3 DNA: TGCGCCAGCAGCTTGAGCTGGAGCGGCACAGATACGCAGTATTTT.

CDR3 residues: CASSGLQGQGPSYEQYF. CDR3 in DNA: TGCGCCAGCAGCGGTCTACAGGGACAGGGTCCTTCTTACGAGCAGTACTTC. The V call is TRBV5-1, the J call TRBJ2-7, with 9 bases matching TRBD1. The germline CDR1 and CDR2 sequences are SGHRS and YFSETQ. The junction had 15 bases not matched to a gene; V was cut back by 4 bases and J by 4 bases. The CDR3 is 17 amino acids.

This chain links TRBV10-3 with TRBJ2-2; weak D call: TRBD1 (7 bases). The CDR3 totals 17 residues. Trimming took off 4 bases at V and 5 bases at J, with 20 bases between the two ends. Germline V gene sequence: CDR1 ENHRY, CDR2 SYGVKD. The CDR3 DNA is TGTGCCATCAGTGGACCATCCAGGGGGGCTATGACCGGGGAGCTGTTTTTT. Its protein is CAISGPSRGAMTGELFF.

The rearrangement uses TRBV19 and TRBJ2-1; TRBD2 matches 10 bases. Looked up from germline, CDR1 is LNHDA and CDR2 is SQIVND (reference sequence). J lost 8 bases, V lost 0 bases, and 25 bases had no gene match. This CDR3 spans 22 amino acids. CDR3: CASSIDLSGTSAGNPQSYEQFF. The DNA of the CDR3 is TGTGCCAGTAGTATAGATCTTAGCGGGACTAGCGCTGGTAACCCCCAGTCCTATGAGCAGTTCTTC. The full variable domain, its missing parts supplied by reference TRBV19 and TRBJ2-1, is DGGITQSPKYLFRKEGQNVTLSCEQNLNHDAMYWYRQDPGQGLRLIYYSQIVNDFQKGDIAEGYSVSREKKESFPLTVTSAQKNPTAFYLCASSIDLSGTSAGNPQSYEQFFGPGTRLTVL.

The chain joins TRBV9 to TRBJ2-7; no reliable D call. The CDR3 totals 13 residues. The germline V gene has CDR1 SGDLS and CDR2 YYNGEE. Trimming left V 0 bases short and J 9 bases short, with 13 bases between. The CDR3, as DNA: TGTGCCAGCAGCGTAGATTTTACTGGAGTGCAGTACTTC. Protein sequence: CASSVDFTGVQYF.

This chain joins TRBV5-1 and TRBJ1-5; D remains unclear. From germline, CDR1 is SGHRS and CDR2 YFSETQ. V was pared by 8 bases and J by 1 base, with 16 bases between. This CDR3 region has 15 residues. The CDR3 is CASSGRPGSNQPQHF. CDR3 nucleotide sequence: TGCGCCAGTTCGGGCAGGCCGGGGAGCAATCAGCCCCAGCATTTT.

The chain recombines TRBV5-8 with TRBJ1-3; no clear D gene. CDR3 length: 14 residues. Trimming took 2 bases from V and 0 from J, leaving 6 bases between them. Germline CDR1 and CDR2: SGHTS and YDEGEE. The CDR3: CASSFSGSGNTIYF. As DNA, the CDR3 is TGTGCCAGCAGCTTCTCAGGCTCTGGAAACACCATATATTTT.

The CDR3 reads CASSLSGKKGEKLFF. The CDR3 bases are TGTGCCAGCAGCTTGAGCGGGAAGAAGGGTGAAAAACTGTTTTTT. This sequence joins TRBV5-4 and TRBJ1-4; D not certain. With 1 base removed from V and 7 bases from J, the gap between germline ends came to 14 bases. Germline lookup yields CDR1 SGHNT and CDR2 YYREEE (reference sequence). The CDR3 totals 15 residues.